These T cell receptor beta chains were read from a single sample in a study of blood T cells in healthy people across ages. TCRdb recomputed calls from the 5' RACE reads with MiXCR, one row per CDR3 protein. The table records hundreds of thousands of distinct CDR3 sequences, 55% to 75% of them present only once. Sequencing was done on a sample of blood. The receptors come from a man aged 25-40 years in good health. The CDR3 runs from the conserved cysteine through the conserved F or W.

len: 16
v_gene: TRBV7-2
j_gene: TRBJ2-1
CDR3aa: CASSPWVLSSYNEQFF

len: 15
v_gene: TRBV10-3
j_gene: TRBJ2-1
CDR3aa: CAIRAVAGVANEQFF

len: 15
v_gene: TRBV29-1
j_gene: TRBJ2-7
CDR3aa: CSVGPSGSALDEQYF

len: 15
v_gene: TRBV7-8
j_gene: TRBJ2-7
CDR3aa: CASSLRGDWSYEQYF

len: 12
v_gene: TRBV9
j_gene: TRBJ2-1
CDR3aa: CAGSVEPHEQFF

len: 14
v_gene: TRBV7-2
j_gene: TRBJ2-5
CDR3aa: CASSYQTGNHQQYF

len: 11
v_gene: TRBV29-1
j_gene: TRBJ2-1
CDR3aa: CSVASGGEQFF

len: 12
v_gene: TRBV20-1
j_gene: TRBJ1-2
CDR3aa: CSAHPGGVGYTF

len: 17
v_gene: TRBV21-1
j_gene: NA
CDR3aa: CASSKPLFGTVPYEQYF

len: 14
v_gene: TRBV6-5
j_gene: TRBJ2-3
CDR3aa: CASSSSRDSYTQYF

len: 14
v_gene: TRBV11-2
j_gene: TRBJ2-5
CDR3aa: CASSLMTEQETQYF

len: 14
v_gene: TRBV13
j_gene: TRBJ1-1
CDR3aa: CASSFRRGNSEAFF

len: 17
v_gene: TRBV7-9
j_gene: TRBJ1-2
CDR3aa: CASSRLRDSVTFYGYTF

len: 12
v_gene: TRBV29-1
j_gene: TRBJ2-3
CDR3aa: CSVGGRGDTQYF

len: 14
v_gene: TRBV6-5
j_gene: TRBJ1-4
CDR3aa: CASSYSLTNEKLFF

len: 16
v_gene: TRBV11-1
j_gene: TRBJ2-2
CDR3aa: CASSLGRMVNTGELFF

len: 15
v_gene: TRBV4-3
j_gene: TRBJ2-5
CDR3aa: CASSRFGTGGETQYF

len: 13
v_gene: TRBV14
j_gene: TRBJ2-7
CDR3aa: CASSQVRQGVQYF

len: 17
v_gene: TRBV4-1
j_gene: NA
CDR3aa: CASSQVHGARLVYEQYF

len: 14
v_gene: TRBV4-2
j_gene: TRBJ2-7
CDR3aa: CASSQDRSGYEQYF

len: 14
v_gene: TRBV20-1
j_gene: TRBJ2-6
CDR3aa: CSAIRDSGANVLTF

len: 14
v_gene: TRBV20-1
j_gene: TRBJ2-1
CDR3aa: CSANGVPSYNEQFF

len: 14
v_gene: TRBV12-3/TRBV12-4
j_gene: TRBJ2-7
CDR3aa: CASSLSQASYEQYF

len: 14
v_gene: TRBV28
j_gene: NA
CDR3aa: CASSLRTSIYEQYF

len: 14
v_gene: TRBV3-1
j_gene: TRBJ2-7
CDR3aa: CASSQVVTSYEQYF

len: 16
v_gene: TRBV5-6
j_gene: TRBJ2-1
CDR3aa: CASSLDFPDTYNEQFF

len: 14
v_gene: TRBV18
j_gene: NA
CDR3aa: CASSTGTTSYEQYF

len: 15
v_gene: TRBV7-9
j_gene: TRBJ2-3
CDR3aa: CASSLSGQRTDTQYF

len: 14
v_gene: TRBV29-1
j_gene: TRBJ1-5
CDR3aa: CSVGYGQRDQPQHF

len: 18
v_gene: TRBV12-3/TRBV12-4
j_gene: TRBJ2-3
CDR3aa: CASSFALPDRGHRDTQYF

len: 13
v_gene: TRBV7-2
j_gene: TRBJ1-5
CDR3aa: CASSPMSNQPQHF

len: 12
v_gene: TRBV29-1
j_gene: TRBJ2-5
CDR3aa: CSWMPSQETQYF

len: 16
v_gene: TRBV20-1
j_gene: TRBJ2-1
CDR3aa: CSASVLAGHSYNEQFF

len: 14
v_gene: TRBV7-2
j_gene: TRBJ2-5
CDR3aa: CASTTPSVGETQYF

len: 13
v_gene: TRBV20-1
j_gene: TRBJ2-5
CDR3aa: CSASVHGQETQYF

len: 21
v_gene: TRBV7-3
j_gene: TRBJ2-5
CDR3aa: CASSKNCRCLGGRIEKETQYF

len: 13
v_gene: TRBV6-5
j_gene: TRBJ2-5
CDR3aa: CASRTGQVETQYF

len: 14
v_gene: TRBV13
j_gene: TRBJ2-7
CDR3aa: CASSANWGSYEQYF

len: 14
v_gene: TRBV15
j_gene: TRBJ2-1
CDR3aa: CATSLGRTFNEQFF

len: 14
v_gene: TRBV12-3/TRBV12-4
j_gene: TRBJ2-1
CDR3aa: CASSGLAVGGEQFF

len: 13
v_gene: TRBV29-1
j_gene: TRBJ2-4
CDR3aa: CSVEGGATHIQYF

len: 19
v_gene: TRBV11-2
j_gene: TRBJ2-1
CDR3aa: CASSFRGLAGGLTYNEQFF

len: 16
v_gene: TRBV7-2
j_gene: NA
CDR3aa: CASSLGLAGVGETQYF

len: 16
v_gene: TRBV5-6
j_gene: NA
CDR3aa: CASSLILGALSYEQYF

len: 16
v_gene: TRBV5-1
j_gene: TRBJ2-3
CDR3aa: CASSLVAQIDTDTQYF

len: 13
v_gene: TRBV20-1
j_gene: TRBJ1-2
CDR3aa: CSALDLTNYGYTF

len: 16
v_gene: TRBV7-2
j_gene: TRBJ2-7
CDR3aa: CASSLQLARPFHEQYF

len: 15
v_gene: TRBV7-2
j_gene: TRBJ2-7
CDR3aa: CASKEAVSLSYEQYF

len: 12
v_gene: TRBV11-1
j_gene: TRBJ2-1
CDR3aa: CASTGIYNEQFF

len: 13
v_gene: TRBV29-1
j_gene: TRBJ2-7
CDR3aa: CSVAKSPSYEQYF

len: 12
v_gene: TRBV12-3/TRBV12-4
j_gene: TRBJ2-5
CDR3aa: CASSAPGSEQYF

len: 14
v_gene: TRBV11-2
j_gene: TRBJ2-3
CDR3aa: CASSLADVTDTQYF

len: 13
v_gene: TRBV20-1
j_gene: TRBJ2-7
CDR3aa: CATLRIEAYEQYF

len: 13
v_gene: TRBV20-1
j_gene: NA
CDR3aa: CSARDMGTYEQYF

len: 18
v_gene: TRBV3-1
j_gene: NA
CDR3aa: CASSQVWGLAGEKETQYF

len: 13
v_gene: TRBV6-5
j_gene: TRBJ2-5
CDR3aa: CASRPGGRETQYF